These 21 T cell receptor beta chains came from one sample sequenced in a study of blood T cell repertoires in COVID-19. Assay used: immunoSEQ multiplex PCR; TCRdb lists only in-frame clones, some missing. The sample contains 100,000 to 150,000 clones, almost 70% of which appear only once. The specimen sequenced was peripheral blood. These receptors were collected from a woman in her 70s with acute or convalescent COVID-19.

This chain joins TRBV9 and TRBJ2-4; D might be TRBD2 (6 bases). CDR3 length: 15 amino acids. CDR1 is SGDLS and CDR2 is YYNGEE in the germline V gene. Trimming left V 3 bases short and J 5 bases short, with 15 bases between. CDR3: CASSGDFRSENIQYF. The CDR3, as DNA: TGTGCCAGCAGCGGGGACTTTAGATCGGAAAACATTCAGTACTTC.

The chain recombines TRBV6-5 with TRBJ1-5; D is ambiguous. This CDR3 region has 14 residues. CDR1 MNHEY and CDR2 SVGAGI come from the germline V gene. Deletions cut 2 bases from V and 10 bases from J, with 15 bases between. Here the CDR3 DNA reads TGTGCCAGCAGTTACGAACGCGGACTAGGACCCCAGCATTTT. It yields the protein CASSYERGLGPQHF.

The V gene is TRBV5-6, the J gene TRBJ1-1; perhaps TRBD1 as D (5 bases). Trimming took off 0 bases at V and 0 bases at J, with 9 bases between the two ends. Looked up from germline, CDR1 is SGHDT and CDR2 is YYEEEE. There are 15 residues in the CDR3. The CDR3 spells CASSLGGWMNTEAFF. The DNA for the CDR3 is TGTGCCAGCAGCTTGGGGGGCTGGATGAACACTGAAGCTTTCTTT.

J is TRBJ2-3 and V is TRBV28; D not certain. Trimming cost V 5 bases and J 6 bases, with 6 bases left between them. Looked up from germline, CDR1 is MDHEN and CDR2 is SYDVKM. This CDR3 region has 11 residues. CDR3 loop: CASSQRDTQYF. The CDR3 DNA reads TGTGCCAGCAGTCAGAGGGATACGCAGTATTTT.

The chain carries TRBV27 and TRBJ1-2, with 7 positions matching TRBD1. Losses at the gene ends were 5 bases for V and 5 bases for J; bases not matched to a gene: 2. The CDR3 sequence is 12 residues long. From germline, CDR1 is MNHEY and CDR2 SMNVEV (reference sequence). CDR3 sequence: CASSMTGYGYTF. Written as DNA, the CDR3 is TGTGCCAGCAGTATGACAGGGTATGGCTACACCTTC.

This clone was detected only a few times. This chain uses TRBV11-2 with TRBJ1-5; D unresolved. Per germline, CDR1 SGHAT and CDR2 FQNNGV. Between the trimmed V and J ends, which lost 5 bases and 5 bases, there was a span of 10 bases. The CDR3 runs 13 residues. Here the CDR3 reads CASSMGRHQPQHF. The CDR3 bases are TGTGCCAGCAGCATGGGCCGTCATCAGCCCCAGCATTTT.

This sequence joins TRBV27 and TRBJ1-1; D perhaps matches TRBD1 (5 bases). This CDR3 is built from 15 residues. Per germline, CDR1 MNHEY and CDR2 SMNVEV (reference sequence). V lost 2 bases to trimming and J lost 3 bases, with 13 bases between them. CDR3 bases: TGTGCCAGCAGTTTACGACATACAGGACACACTGAAGCTTTCTTT. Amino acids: CASSLRHTGHTEAFF.

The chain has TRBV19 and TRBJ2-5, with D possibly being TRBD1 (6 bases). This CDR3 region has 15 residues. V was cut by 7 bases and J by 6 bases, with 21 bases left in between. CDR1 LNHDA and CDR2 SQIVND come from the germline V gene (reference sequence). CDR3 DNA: TGTGCCAGTACCCTCCGTGCAGGGGCGGAAAAGACCCAGTACTTC. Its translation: CASTLRAGAEKTQYF.

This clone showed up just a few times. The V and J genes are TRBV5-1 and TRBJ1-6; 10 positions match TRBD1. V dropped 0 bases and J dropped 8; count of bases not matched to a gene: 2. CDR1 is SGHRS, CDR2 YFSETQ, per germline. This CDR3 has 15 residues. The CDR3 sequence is CASSLGQGAYSPLHF. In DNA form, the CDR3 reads TGCGCCAGCAGCTTGGGACAGGGGGCTTATTCACCCCTCCACTTT.

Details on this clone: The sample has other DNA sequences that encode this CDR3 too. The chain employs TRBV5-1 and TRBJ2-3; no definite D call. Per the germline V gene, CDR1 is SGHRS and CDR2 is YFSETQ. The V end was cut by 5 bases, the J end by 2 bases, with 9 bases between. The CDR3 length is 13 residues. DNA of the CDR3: TGCGCCAGCAGTTTTAGTTACACAGATACGCAGTATTTT. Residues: CASSFSYTDTQYF.

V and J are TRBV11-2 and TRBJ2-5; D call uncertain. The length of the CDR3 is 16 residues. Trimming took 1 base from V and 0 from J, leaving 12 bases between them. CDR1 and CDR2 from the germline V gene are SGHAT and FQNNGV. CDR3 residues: CASSLGPRSYQETQYF. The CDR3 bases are TGTGCCAGCAGCTTAGGGCCTCGATCGTACCAAGAGACCCAGTACTTC.

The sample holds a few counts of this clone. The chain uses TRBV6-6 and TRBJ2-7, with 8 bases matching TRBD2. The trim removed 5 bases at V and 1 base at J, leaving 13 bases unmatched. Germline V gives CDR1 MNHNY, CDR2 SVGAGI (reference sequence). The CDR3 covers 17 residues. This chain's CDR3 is CASSLGEAGDLSYEQYF. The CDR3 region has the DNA TGTGCCAGCAGTCTAGGAGAAGCGGGAGATCTTTCCTACGAGCAGTACTTC.

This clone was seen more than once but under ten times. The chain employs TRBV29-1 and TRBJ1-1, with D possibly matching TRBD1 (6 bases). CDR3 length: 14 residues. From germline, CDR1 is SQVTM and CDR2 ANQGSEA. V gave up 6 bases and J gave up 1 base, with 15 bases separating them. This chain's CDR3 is CSVAGAQSNTEAFF. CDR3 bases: TGCAGCGTGGCAGGGGCTCAGTCGAACACTGAAGCTTTCTTT.

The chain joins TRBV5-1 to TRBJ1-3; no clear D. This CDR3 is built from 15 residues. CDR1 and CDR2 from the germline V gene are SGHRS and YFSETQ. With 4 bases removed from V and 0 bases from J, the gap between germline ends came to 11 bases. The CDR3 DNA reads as TGCGCCAGCAGCACCTACGGGGTCTCTGGAAACACCATATATTTT. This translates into CASSTYGVSGNTIYF.

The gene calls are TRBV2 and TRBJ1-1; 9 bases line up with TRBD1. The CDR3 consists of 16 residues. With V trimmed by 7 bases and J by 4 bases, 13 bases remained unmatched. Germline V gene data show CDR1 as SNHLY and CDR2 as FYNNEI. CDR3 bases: TGTGCCAGCACAATGGGACAGGGACGTTTTCGCACTGAAGCTTTCTTT. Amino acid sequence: CASTMGQGRFRTEAFF.

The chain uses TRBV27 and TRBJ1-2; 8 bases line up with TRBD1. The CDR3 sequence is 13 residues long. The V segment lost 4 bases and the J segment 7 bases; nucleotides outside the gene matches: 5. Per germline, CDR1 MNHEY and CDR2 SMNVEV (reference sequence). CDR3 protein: CASSSDRGGGYTF. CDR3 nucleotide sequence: TGTGCCAGCAGTTCCGACAGGGGTGGTGGCTACACCTTC.

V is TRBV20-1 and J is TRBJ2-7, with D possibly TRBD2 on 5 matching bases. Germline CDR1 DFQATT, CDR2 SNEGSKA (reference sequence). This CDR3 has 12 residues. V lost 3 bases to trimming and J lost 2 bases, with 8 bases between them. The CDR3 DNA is TGCAGTGCTAGTCCCGGGGCCTACGAGCAGTACTTC. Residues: CSASPGAYEQYF.

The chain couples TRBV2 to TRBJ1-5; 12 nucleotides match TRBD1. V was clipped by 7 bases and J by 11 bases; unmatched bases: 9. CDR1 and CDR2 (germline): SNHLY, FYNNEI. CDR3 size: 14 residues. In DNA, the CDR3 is TGTGCCAGCAATCGGGGACAGGGGGCTAGGTCCCAGCATTTT. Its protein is CASNRGQGARSQHF.

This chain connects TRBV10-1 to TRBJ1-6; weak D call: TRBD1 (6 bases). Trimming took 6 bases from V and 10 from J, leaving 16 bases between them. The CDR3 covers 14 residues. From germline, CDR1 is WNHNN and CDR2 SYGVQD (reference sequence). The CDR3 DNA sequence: TGCGCCAGCAGCGCGAACAGGGAACGATCACCCCTCCACTTT. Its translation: CASSANRERSPLHF.

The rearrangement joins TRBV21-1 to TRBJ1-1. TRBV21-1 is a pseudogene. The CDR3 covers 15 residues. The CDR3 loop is CASSQFTSIGTEAFF. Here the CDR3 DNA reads TGTGCCAGCAGCCAGTTTACCTCCATCGGGACTGAAGCTTTCTTT.

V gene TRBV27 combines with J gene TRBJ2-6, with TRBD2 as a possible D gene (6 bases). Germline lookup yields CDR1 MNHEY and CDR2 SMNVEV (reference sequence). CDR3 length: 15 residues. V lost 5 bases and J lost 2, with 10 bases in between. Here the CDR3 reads CASSGGLAGANVLTF. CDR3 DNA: TGTGCCAGCAGTGGAGGGTTAGCTGGGGCCAACGTCCTGACTTTC. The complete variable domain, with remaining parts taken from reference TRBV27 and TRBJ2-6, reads EAQVTQNPRYLITVTGKKLTVTCSQNMNHEYMSWYRQDPGLGLRQIYYSMNVEVTDKGDVPEGYKVSRKEKRNFPLILESPSPNQTSLYFCASSGGLAGANVLTFGAGSRLTVL.